The 5 T cell receptor beta chains below were found in one sample sequenced in a study of cytomegalovirus exposure and HLA in healthy donors. Researchers ran the PCR with 60 Vbeta and 13 Jbeta primers. Using immunoSEQ multiplex PCR, the repertoire was profiled, and TCRdb retains in-frame clones only, with some absent. The table records around 140,000 clones, over 60% of them present only once. The sequenced sample consisted of PBMCs. Source of these receptors: a female donor in good health and CMV-seropositive.

This rearrangement joins TRBV15 to TRBJ2-2; D is perhaps TRBD1 (5 bases). The CDR3 runs to 14 residues. The ends were cut back, 4 bases at V and 7 bases at J, with 13 bases in the middle. The V gene's germline CDR1 is LNHNV and CDR2 YYDKDF (reference sequence). CDR3 amino acids: CATSMGLTGGELFF. The CDR3 DNA reads as TGTGCCACCAGCATGGGGCTAACGGGCGGGGAGCTGTTTTTT.

The gene calls are TRBV5-6 and TRBJ2-3; TRBD2 aligns across 12 bases. V lost 2 bases, J lost 2 bases, and 12 bases stayed unmatched. The CDR3 is 19 amino acids. Germline lookup yields CDR1 SGHDT and CDR2 YYEEEE. As DNA, the CDR3 is TGTGCCAGCAGCTTTAAACTAGCGGGGGGCCATGAAAACACAGATACGCAGTATTTT. Translation: CASSFKLAGGHENTDTQYF.

This clone was detected only a few times. This chain links TRBV5-1 with TRBJ2-7, with D possibly TRBD2 on 6 matching bases. Germline assignment: CDR1 SGHRS and CDR2 YFSETQ. This CDR3 is built from 12 residues. The V and J ends lost 0 bases and 6 bases respectively, with 7 bases between them. The DNA for the CDR3 is TGCGCCAGCAGCTTGGCGGGACTCGAGCAGTACTTC. Its translation is CASSLAGLEQYF.

A few counts support this clone. This chain uses TRBV6-6 with TRBJ2-1; 9 bases are a match to TRBD2. The CDR3 consists of 14 residues. V trimming: 9 bases; J trimming: 8 bases; junction bases outside the gene matches: 11. CDR1 and CDR2 (germline): MNHNY, SVGAGI (reference sequence). The CDR3 DNA sequence: TGTGCCAGTAAACGCGGGGGGGCCTTATATGAGCAGTTCTTC. Translated, it gives CASKRGGALYEQFF.

The chain couples TRBV9 to TRBJ1-1; perhaps TRBD1 as D (5 bases). Germline V gene data show CDR1 as SGDLS and CDR2 as YYNGEE. V was clipped by 6 bases and J by 1 base, with 16 bases between them. This CDR3 comprises 15 residues. Here the CDR3 DNA reads TGTGCCAGCATCCCAATAGAACAGGAGAACACTGAAGCTTTCTTT. Translating it yields CASIPIEQENTEAFF. The whole variable domain, remainder taken from reference TRBV9 and TRBJ1-1, is DSGVTQTPKHLITATGQRVTLRCSPRSGDLSVYWYQQSLDQGLQFLIQYYNGEERAKGNILERFSAQQFPDLHSELNLSSLELGDSALYFCASIPIEQENTEAFFGQGTRLTVV.